This passage covers 22 T cell receptor beta chains from one sample sequenced in a study of T cells in Graves' hyperthyroidism and ophthalmopathy. Amplified TCR beta CDR3 regions derived from RNA transcripts. The HTBI set primed first-round TCR CDR3 RT-PCR. One entry per CDR3 protein results from TCRdb running MiXCR on the multiplex PCR reads. Of roughly 500,000 distinct CDR3 sequences listed, roughly 46% are singletons. Sequences were obtained from peripheral blood or thyroid tissue (not recorded which). These receptors originate from an adult woman with Graves' disease, either hyperthyroidism or ophthalmopathy (not recorded which).

This clonotype was counted only a few times. Germline and junction disagree at one end, which may indicate a read error. The CDR3 region has the DNA TGTGCCACCAGTGATCCCGGGGACAGCTACGAGCAGTACTTC. Residues: CATSDPGDSYEQYF. The chain combines TRBV10-3 with TRBJ2-7; TRBD1 aligns across 7 bases. The CDR3 is 14 amino acids. Per the germline V gene, CDR1 is ENHRY and CDR2 is SYGVKD.

V and J are TRBV19 and TRBJ2-3; D is uncertain. V was trimmed by 3 bases and J by 0 bases, leaving 7 bases between them. Germline CDR1 reads LNHDA; CDR2 reads SQIVND (reference sequence). The CDR3 is 14 residues long. The CDR3 nucleotides read TGTGCCAGTAGTATCGGACGGAGCACAGATACGCAGTATTTT. It codes for CASSIGRSTDTQYF.

The sample holds one count of this clonotype. This chain connects TRBV6-5 to TRBJ1-5; 12 positions agree with TRBD1. With V trimmed by 5 bases and J by 6 bases, 11 bases remained unmatched. Germline assignment: CDR1 MNHEY and CDR2 SVGAGI. The CDR3 loop spans 17 amino acids. The CDR3 coding sequence is TGTGCCAGCAGTCGGAACCTGGGGACAGGGGGCTTTCAGCCCCAGCATTTT. Translating gives CASSRNLGTGGFQPQHF.

The sample holds a few counts of this clonotype. The chain is built from TRBV5-1 and TRBJ1-1; D uncertain. CDR1 is SGHRS and CDR2 is YFSETQ in the germline V gene. V was trimmed by 0 bases and J by 1 base, leaving 10 bases between them. The CDR3 sequence is 15 residues long. The CDR3 coding sequence is TGCGCCAGCAGCTTGGGGGTAGGAGAGAACACTGAAGCTTTCTTT. This sequence encodes CASSLGVGENTEAFF.

This clonotype was seen at least ten times. This chain links TRBV12-3 or TRBV12-4 with TRBJ1-1; 10 bases fit TRBD1. J was trimmed by 5 bases and V by 6 bases; bases with no gene match: 3. This CDR3 is 13 amino acids long. The CDR3 DNA is TGTGCCAGCAGCGGGACAGGGGTAACTGAAGCTTTCTTT. It codes for CASSGTGVTEAFF.

The chain joins TRBV12-3 or TRBV12-4 to TRBJ2-2, with unresolved D. V was clipped by 5 bases and J by 3 bases, with 7 bases between them. CDR3 length equals 13 residues. This CDR3 reads CASSTSYTGELFF. The CDR3 region has the DNA TGTGCCAGCAGTACGTCCTACACCGGGGAGCTGTTTTTT.

About this clonotype: The final CDR3 position lacks the conserved phenylalanine or tryptophan, pointing to a likely read error. V and J are TRBV28 and TRBJ2-5; 8 nucleotides align to TRBD2. The CDR3 is made up of 18 amino acids. Germline values: CDR1 MDHEN, CDR2 SYDVKM. Germline trimming cut 5 bases from V and 4 bases from J; bases unmatched to any gene: 18. The DNA of the CDR3 is TGTGCCAGCAGTACCCTAGGGGACGGGAGGGCCAGGGGAGAGACCCAGTACCCC. Its protein product is CASSTLGDGRARGETQYP.

The J gene is TRBJ1-4, the V gene TRBV7-8; 8 nucleotides line up with TRBD1. J lost 7 bases, V lost 7 bases, and 8 bases had no gene match. The CDR3 contains 14 residues. CDR1 and CDR2 (germline): SGHVS, FQNEAQ. In nucleotides, the CDR3 is TGTGCCAGCAACCAAGGACAGGGTGGTGAAAAACTGTTTTTT. It encodes CASNQGQGGEKLFF.

The V and J genes are TRBV7-2 and TRBJ1-6, with unresolved D. Germline V lookup: CDR1 SGHTA, CDR2 FQGNSA. CDR3 length equals 16 residues. V lost 6 bases and J 10 bases, leaving 22 bases between the germline ends. CDR3 protein: CASSAHGGDPGSPLHF. In DNA form, the CDR3 reads TGTGCCAGCAGTGCCCATGGCGGAGACCCGGGATCACCCCTCCACTTT.

This clonotype was observed at least ten times. The chain recombines TRBV20-1 with TRBJ1-1; the D gene is possibly TRBD1 (5 bases). Germline values: CDR1 DFQATT, CDR2 SNEGSKA (reference sequence). This CDR3 comprises 14 residues. V lost 6 bases to trimming and J lost 2 bases, with 16 bases between them. The CDR3 loop is CSAWGGVGNTEAFF. CDR3 DNA: TGCAGTGCCTGGGGGGGGGTTGGAAACACTGAAGCTTTCTTT.

The chain recombines TRBV5-1 with TRBJ1-2; 7 nucleotides agree with TRBD1. The germline V gene has CDR1 SGHRS and CDR2 YFSETQ. With 4 bases clipped from V and 7 bases from J, the junction kept 10 bases outside the gene matches. The CDR3 length is 14 residues. CDR3: CASSPETGDSGYTF. CDR3 DNA: TGCGCCAGCAGCCCAGAAACAGGGGATAGTGGCTACACCTTC.

The chain employs TRBV20-1 and TRBJ1-1; D is perhaps TRBD1 (6 bases). This CDR3 contains 14 residues. Trimming took off 6 bases at V and 3 bases at J, with 17 bases between the two ends. Germline V gene lookup returns CDR1 DFQATT and CDR2 SNEGSKA (reference sequence). The CDR3 here is CSASTRGLDTEAFF. The CDR3, as DNA: TGCAGTGCCAGCACGCGGGGGCTTGACACTGAAGCTTTCTTT.

This clonotype was detected many times. CDR3 residues: CASSWQGSQRQYF. The CDR3 DNA is TGTGCCAGCAGCTGGCAGGGGAGCCAGCGGCAGTACTTC. The genes are TRBV5-5 and TRBJ2-7, with D maybe TRBD1 (6 bases). The CDR3 runs to 13 residues. Trimming took off 3 bases at V and 9 bases at J, with 16 bases between the two ends. Germline values: CDR1 SGHKS, CDR2 YYEKEE (reference sequence).

The chain couples TRBV20-1 to TRBJ2-7; 8 positions match TRBD2. The end of the DNA fits TRBJ2-1 better, so the J call may be wrong. There are 14 residues in the CDR3. Germline CDR1 DFQATT, CDR2 SNEGSKA (reference sequence). As DNA, the CDR3 is TGCAGTGCCTCCGGGAGGGTGCTCCACAATGAGCAGTTCTTC. Translation: CSASGRVLHNEQFF.

This rearrangement joins TRBV20-1 to TRBJ1-1; D is unclear. Trimming pared 1 base from V and 1 base from J, leaving 7 bases between. CDR1 DFQATT and CDR2 SNEGSKA come from the germline V gene (reference sequence). The CDR3 contains 13 residues. The CDR3 DNA sequence: TGCAGTGCTAGAGTACGGTGGAACACTGAAGCTTTCTTT. Its translation: CSARVRWNTEAFF.

This clonotype was picked up many times. J is TRBJ1-5 and V is TRBV7-2; D remains unclear. The germline V gene has CDR1 SGHTA and CDR2 FQGNSA. The CDR3 has 15 residues. The V and J ends lost 5 bases and 4 bases respectively, with 15 bases between them. The CDR3 nucleotides are TGTGCCAGCAGCCCGATGTTTGGGCAGAATCAGCCCCAGCATTTT. Protein sequence: CASSPMFGQNQPQHF.

This clonotype was observed at least ten times. The chain couples TRBV16 to TRBJ1-1; maybe TRBD1 (6 bases). The CDR3 has 13 amino acids. Germline-derived CDR1 and CDR2 are KGHSY and FQNENV. The ends were cut back, 4 bases at V and 11 bases at J, with 17 bases in the middle. The CDR3 region has the DNA TGTGCCAGCAGCCCCGACCGTTCAGGGGAGGCTTTCTTT. This codes for CASSPDRSGEAFF.

At least ten counts were recorded for this clonotype. CDR3 nucleotide sequence: TGTGCCAGCATTGTAGGTGGGGCAGGGGATTACGAGCAGTACTTC. Translation gives CASIVGGAGDYEQYF. The chain employs TRBV6-1 and TRBJ2-7, with D possibly TRBD1 on 6 matching bases. The germline V and J ends were trimmed by 7 bases and 4 bases, with 20 bases remaining between them. CDR1 is MNHNS, CDR2 SASEGT, per germline. The CDR3 extends over 15 amino acids.

This clonotype was seen repeatedly, ten times or more. V usage is TRBV20-1 and J usage is TRBJ2-5, with TRBD2 matching 9 bases. V trimming: 3 bases; J trimming: 5 bases; junction bases outside the gene matches: 13. CDR3 size: 16 residues. CDR1 and CDR2 from the germline V gene are DFQATT and SNEGSKA (reference sequence). CDR3 residues: CSARGSAGGPGETQYF. CDR3 sequence (DNA): TGCAGTGCTAGGGGTAGCGCGGGAGGGCCGGGGGAGACCCAGTACTTC.

The gene calls are TRBV5-4 and TRBJ2-5, with a tentative D call TRBD2 (6 bases). The germline V gene has CDR1 SGHNT and CDR2 YYREEE (reference sequence). The CDR3 loop spans 15 amino acids. The V gene lost 5 bases and the J gene lost 4 bases, with 18 bases spanning the gap. CDR3: CASRPSGDGGETQYF. CDR3 in DNA: TGTGCCAGCAGACCCTCGGGAGATGGGGGAGAGACCCAGTACTTC.

With regard to this clonotype: The CDR3 carries no conserved terminal phenylalanine or tryptophan, so it likely arises from a read error. The limits of the CDR3 on the DNA are not certain, so only TCRdb's listed CDR3 is given. V is TRBV7-9 and J is TRBJ1-1; the DNA was not compared with TRBD1, the D call given in the table. The germline V gene encodes CDR1 SEHNR and CDR2 FQNEAQ (reference sequence). The CDR3 is made up of 11 amino acids, end residues included. The CDR3: CASSLGDSSVY.

CDR3 sequence (DNA): TGTGCCAGCAGCAAGACAGGGGGCTTAACCGGGGAGCTGTTTTTT. This encodes CASSKTGGLTGELFF. This chain connects TRBV4-2 to TRBJ2-2, with TRBD1 matching over 10 bases. Looked up from germline, CDR1 is LGHNA and CDR2 is YNFKEQ. J gave up 5 bases and V 5 bases, and 5 bases lay outside the gene matches. The CDR3 runs 15 residues.